A single sample is the source of the 24 T cell receptor beta chains below, sequenced in a study of blood T cell repertoires in COVID-19. Assay: immunoSEQ multiplex PCR; the TCRdb copy retains only in-frame clones and omits some. The repertoire consists of just under 80,000 clones, with 80% occurring once and the leading ten covering less than 6%. The sample consisted of peripheral blood. These receptors all stem from a woman in her 70s with acute or convalescent COVID-19.

The CDR3 protein is CSASINEQFF. Here the CDR3 DNA reads TGCAGTGCTAGCATCAATGAGCAGTTCTTC. The chain links TRBV20-1 to TRBJ2-1; D unclear. Germline V gives CDR1 DFQATT, CDR2 SNEGSKA (reference sequence). Trimming removed 3 bases from V and 6 bases from J, with 3 bases in between. This CDR3 region has 10 residues.

The rearrangement links TRBV6-5 to TRBJ2-5; D possibly corresponds to TRBD2 (6 bases). The germline V gene encodes CDR1 MNHEY and CDR2 SVGAGI. Trimming took off 8 bases at V and 4 bases at J, with 14 bases between the two ends. The length of the CDR3 is 13 residues. CDR3 sequence (DNA): TGTGCCAGCCGGTCGCGGGGAGCAGAGACCCAGTACTTC. It specifies CASRSRGAETQYF.

V is TRBV7-3 and J is TRBJ2-3; perhaps TRBD2 as D (6 bases). With 5 bases removed from V and 6 bases from J, the gap between germline ends came to 12 bases. The CDR3 has 13 residues. Germline values: CDR1 SGHTA, CDR2 FQGTGA. The CDR3 here is CASSPGTPDTQYF. The CDR3 region has the DNA TGTGCCAGCAGCCCGGGGACTCCGGATACGCAGTATTTT.

The chain recombines TRBV7-2 with TRBJ1-2, with TRBD1 identical over 7 bases. This CDR3 region has 13 residues. The trim removed 5 bases at V and 7 bases at J, leaving 7 bases unmatched. CDR1 and CDR2 from the germline V gene are SGHTA and FQGNSA. For the CDR3, the DNA is TGTGCCAGCAGCCCTAACAGGGGTGGTGGCTACACCTTC. Amino acids: CASSPNRGGGYTF.

This clone was counted only a few times. The chain recombines TRBV5-4 with TRBJ2-1; TRBD2 agrees at 8 bases. Germline lookup yields CDR1 SGHNT and CDR2 YYREEE (reference sequence). The CDR3 extends over 15 amino acids. The V segment lost 2 bases and the J segment 4 bases; nucleotides outside the gene matches: 5. The CDR3 spells CASSLGGGWYNEQFF. The CDR3 DNA follows: TGTGCCAGCAGCTTAGGCGGGGGGTGGTACAATGAGCAGTTCTTC. The whole variable domain, remainder taken from reference TRBV5-4 and TRBJ2-1, is ETGVTQSPTHLIKTRGQQVTLRCSSQSGHNTVSWYQQALGQGPQFIFQYYREEENGRGNFPPRFSGLQFPNYSSELNVNALELDDSALYLCASSLGGGWYNEQFFGPGTRLTVL.

The V and J genes are TRBV7-2 and TRBJ2-4, with TRBD2 matching 8 bases. Germline V CDR1 and CDR2: SGHTA, FQGNSA. CDR3 size: 15 residues. The V segment lost 0 bases and the J segment 7 bases; nucleotides outside the gene matches: 5. The CDR3 spells CASSLAWASGNIQYF. In DNA, the CDR3 is TGTGCCAGCAGCTTAGCGTGGGCTAGCGGGAACATTCAGTACTTC.

This clone was seen a handful of times. The chain uses TRBV27 and TRBJ1-5; the D gene is possibly TRBD1 (5 bases). Germline CDR1 reads MNHEY; CDR2 reads SMNVEV (reference sequence). This CDR3 has 17 amino acids. V lost 4 bases, J lost 5 bases, and 21 bases lay in between. The CDR3 DNA reads TGTGCCAGCAGTTCCAGGGTCGGTCCTACTGGGGATCAGCCCCAGCATTTT. Residues: CASSSRVGPTGDQPQHF.

The gene calls are TRBV5-1 and TRBJ1-1, with 8 bases aligning to TRBD1. CDR3 length: 17 amino acids. J was trimmed by 5 bases and V by 3 bases; bases with no gene match: 15. Germline V gives CDR1 SGHRS, CDR2 YFSETQ. As DNA, the CDR3 is TGCGCCAGCAGCTGGACGGGGCTGGGCCAGGGGGCGACTGAAGCTTTCTTT. This sequence encodes CASSWTGLGQGATEAFF.

The chain couples TRBV14 to TRBJ1-6; D not certain. The CDR3 sequence is 13 residues long. The germline V gene has CDR1 SGHDN and CDR2 FVKESK. Trimming pared 2 bases from V and 9 bases from J, leaving 8 bases between. CDR3 DNA sequence: TGTGCCAGCAGCCAAACCCCCGGTTCACCCCTCCACTTT. Amino acid sequence: CASSQTPGSPLHF.

This clone was observed a few times. This chain links TRBV7-8 with TRBJ2-1; 7 bases are shared with TRBD2. CDR1 is SGHVS and CDR2 is FQNEAQ in the germline V gene. The V segment lost 7 bases and the J segment 5 bases; nucleotides outside the gene matches: 11. The CDR3 sequence is 15 residues long. As DNA, the CDR3 is TGTGCCAGCACCAGATGGGCGGGGGATAACAATGAGCAGTTCTTC. Amino acids: CASTRWAGDNNEQFF.

V is TRBV6-5 and J is TRBJ1-6; D possibly corresponds to TRBD1 (6 bases). The V end lost 0 bases, the J end lost 10 bases, and 13 bases lay between the germline ends. The CDR3 has 15 residues. Germline loops: CDR1 MNHEY, CDR2 SVGAGI. The CDR3 DNA sequence: TGTGCCAGCAGTTACTCGGAACAGGGTCGGTCACCCCTCCACTTT. Amino acid sequence: CASSYSEQGRSPLHF.

In this sample, this clone turned up once. The V gene is TRBV24-1, the J gene TRBJ2-5; 7 nucleotides align to TRBD1. Germline trimming cut 2 bases from V and 5 bases from J; bases unmatched to any gene: 13. The CDR3 loop spans 17 amino acids. CDR1 is KGHDR and CDR2 is SFDVKD in the germline V gene. The CDR3 loop reads CATSDWNDRVGRETQYF. CDR3 nucleotide sequence: TGTGCCACCAGTGATTGGAATGACAGGGTAGGAAGGGAGACCCAGTACTTC.

The rearrangement joins TRBV7-2 to TRBJ2-7; 7 bases are a match to TRBD2. The CDR3 extends over 13 amino acids. The germline V gene has CDR1 SGHTA and CDR2 FQGNSA. V was clipped by 4 bases and J by 7 bases; unmatched bases: 7. CDR3 protein: CASSYGRGEEQYF. CDR3 in DNA: TGTGCCAGCAGCTATGGACGGGGGGAAGAGCAGTACTTC.

V usage is TRBV27 and J usage is TRBJ1-2; D may be TRBD1 (5 bases). V was trimmed by 5 bases and J by 8 bases, leaving 12 bases between them. The CDR3 has 12 amino acids. Germline V gene sequence: CDR1 MNHEY, CDR2 SMNVEV (reference sequence). The DNA for the CDR3 is TGTGCCAGCAGTGGTACAGGCGAAGGCTACACCTTC. Encoded protein: CASSGTGEGYTF.

The chain has TRBV9 and TRBJ1-2, with 7 bases lining up with TRBD1. The CDR3 spans 13 residues. The trim removed 0 bases at V and 11 bases at J, leaving 7 bases unmatched. Germline-derived CDR1 and CDR2 are SGDLS and YYNGEE. The CDR3 is CASSVGQGDRYTF. CDR3 in DNA: TGTGCCAGCAGCGTAGGACAGGGCGATAGGTACACCTTC.

The chain combines TRBV19 with TRBJ1-1; tentative D call: TRBD1 (5 bases). The germline V gene encodes CDR1 LNHDA and CDR2 SQIVND (reference sequence). V shed 4 bases and J shed 4 bases, with 13 bases lying between them. This CDR3 comprises 14 residues. Here the CDR3 DNA reads TGTGCCAGTAGTAGCGGGACGGATTTCACTGAAGCTTTCTTT. Amino acid sequence: CASSSGTDFTEAFF.

The V and J genes are TRBV4-1 and TRBJ2-5, with 8 bases identical to TRBD1. V shed 0 bases and J 4 bases; nucleotides not matched to a gene: 10. Per the germline V gene, CDR1 is MGHRA and CDR2 is YSYEKL. The CDR3 is 17 amino acids. Here the CDR3 reads CASSQDEVDRGLETQYF. The DNA of the CDR3 is TGCGCCAGCAGCCAAGATGAGGTCGACAGGGGTTTAGAGACCCAGTACTTC.

The chain recombines TRBV5-1 with TRBJ1-1; D gene ambiguous. The V end lost 4 bases, the J end lost 1 base, and 11 bases lay between the germline ends. In germline, CDR1 is SGHRS, CDR2 YFSETQ. CDR3 length: 14 amino acids. CDR3 region: CASSTQSGNTEAFF. The DNA of the CDR3 is TGCGCCAGCAGCACCCAGTCAGGGAACACTGAAGCTTTCTTT.

The V gene is TRBV5-4, the J gene TRBJ2-1; 10 nucleotides align to TRBD2. V lost 2 bases and J lost 7; bases outside the gene matches: 6. Per the germline V gene, CDR1 is SGHNT and CDR2 is YYREEE (reference sequence). The CDR3 extends over 15 amino acids. The CDR3 nucleotides are TGTGCCAGCAGCTTAAGAGCGGGGGGGCTTAATGAGCAGTTCTTC. It yields the protein CASSLRAGGLNEQFF. Full variable domain (rest looked up from reference TRBV5-4 and TRBJ2-1): ETGVTQSPTHLIKTRGQQVTLRCSSQSGHNTVSWYQQALGQGPQFIFQYYREEENGRGNFPPRFSGLQFPNYSSELNVNALELDDSALYLCASSLRAGGLNEQFFGPGTRLTVL.

This chain uses TRBV6-5 with TRBJ1-2; TRBD1 matches 8 bases. The CDR3 runs 13 residues. V was clipped by 5 bases and J by 6 bases; unmatched bases: 5. The germline V gene encodes CDR1 MNHEY and CDR2 SVGAGI. The CDR3 sequence is CASSRTGMNGYTF. CDR3 nucleotides: TGTGCCAGCAGTAGGACAGGGATGAATGGCTACACCTTC.

This chain uses TRBV24-1 with TRBJ1-5; TRBD1 is a possible D gene (6 bases). The germline V gene has CDR1 KGHDR and CDR2 SFDVKD. The CDR3 loop spans 17 amino acids. V was cut by 3 bases and J by 2 bases, with 16 bases left in between. The CDR3: CATSDKRGGAGNQPQHF. CDR3 bases: TGTGCCACCAGTGATAAGCGAGGGGGGGCCGGCAATCAGCCCCAGCATTTT.

In DNA form, the CDR3 reads TGCGCCAGCAGCCAAGAAAGTCGACAGGGGTATGGCTACACCTTC. It encodes CASSQESRQGYGYTF. The chain links TRBV4-3 to TRBJ1-2, with 8 bases lining up with TRBD1. The length of the CDR3 is 15 residues. Germline lookup yields CDR1 LGHNA and CDR2 YSLEER. The junction had 5 bases not matched to a gene; V was cut back by 0 bases and J by 5 bases.

This rearrangement joins TRBV24-1 to TRBJ1-5; the match to TRBD1 covers 10 bases. J was trimmed by 6 bases and V by 3 bases; bases with no gene match: 7. CDR1 and CDR2 (germline): KGHDR, SFDVKD. This CDR3 is built from 16 residues. CDR3 sequence: CATSDGTGAQGQPQHF. CDR3 in DNA: TGTGCCACCAGTGATGGGACAGGGGCTCAGGGTCAGCCCCAGCATTTT.

The gene calls are TRBV27 and TRBJ1-2; 11 bases are a match to TRBD1. From germline, CDR1 is MNHEY and CDR2 SMNVEV (reference sequence). The CDR3 has 14 amino acids. J was trimmed by 7 bases and V by 2 bases; bases with no gene match: 3. CDR3 coding DNA: TGTGCCAGCAGTTTAGGGACAGGGGGTTTTGGCTACACCTTC. As protein: CASSLGTGGFGYTF.